This T cell receptor (beta chain) originates from a study of CD8 T cells in Susac syndrome. On the study more broadly: At the time their blood was drawn, patients with Susac syndrome were either therapy-naive, on corticosteroids (with some of them also receiving intravenous immunoglobulin), or on intravenous immunoglobulin alone. Broader study findings: The total CD8+ repertoires yielded 15 to 20 Susac-specific public clones and the CD8+ TEMRA repertoires yielded 4 or 5.

Germline CDR1 reads DFQATT; CDR2 reads SNEGSKA (reference sequence). The length of the CDR3 is 13 residues. Trimming took off 4 bases at V and 4 bases at J, with 10 bases between the two ends. The authors sequenced TCR beta from blood CD8+ and CD4+ T cells. This clonotype was observed a single time. Antigen unknown. RNA amounts of roughly 0.5 to 1 ug underwent reverse transcription with random hexamers. In TCRdb, the immunoSEQ multiplex PCR reads were re-called with MiXCR into one record per CDR3 protein. This sample has about 100,000 distinct CDR3 sequences, with 95% found just once. The chain employs TRBV20-1 and TRBJ1-4; a possible D gene is TRBD1 (6 bases). The sequencing input was CD8+ T cells from PBMCs. This receptor was taken from a human donor with Susac syndrome. CDR3 amino acids: CSATYRVNEKLFF. The CDR3 DNA reads TGCAGTGCTACCTACAGGGTTAATGAAAAACTGTTTTTT.